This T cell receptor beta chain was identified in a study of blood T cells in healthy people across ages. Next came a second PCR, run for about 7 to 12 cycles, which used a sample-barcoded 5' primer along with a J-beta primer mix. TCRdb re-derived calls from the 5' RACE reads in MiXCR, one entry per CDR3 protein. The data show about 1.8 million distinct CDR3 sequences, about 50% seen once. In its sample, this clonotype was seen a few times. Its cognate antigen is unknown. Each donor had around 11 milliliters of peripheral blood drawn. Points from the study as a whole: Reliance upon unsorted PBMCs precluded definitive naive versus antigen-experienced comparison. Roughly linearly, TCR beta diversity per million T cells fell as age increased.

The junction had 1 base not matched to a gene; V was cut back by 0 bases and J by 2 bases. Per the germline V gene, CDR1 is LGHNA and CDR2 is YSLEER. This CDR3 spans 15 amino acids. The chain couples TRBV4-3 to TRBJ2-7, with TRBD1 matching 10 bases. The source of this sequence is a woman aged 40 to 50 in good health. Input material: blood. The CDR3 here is CASSQDGTGAYEQYF. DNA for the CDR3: TGCGCCAGCAGCCAAGACGGGACAGGGGCCTACGAGCAGTACTTC.